This is a list of T cell receptor beta chains from one sample in a study of blood T cell repertoires in COVID-19. Assay used: immunoSEQ multiplex PCR; TCRdb lists only in-frame clones, some missing. The data hold 200,000 to 300,000 clones, with approximately 86% observed a single time. Input material: PBMCs or T cells enriched from blood (not recorded which). The source of these receptors is a woman in her 40s with acute COVID-19. Both conserved end residues are part of each CDR3. Each record gives: V gene, J gene, clone size, D gene, CDR3 protein, CDR3 DNA. The D gene is left open where the match is weak. Size values are once, few and many counts, or a class for expanded clones, and some rows have none.

>TRBV29-1|TRBJ2-2|once|TRBD2
CSVQRLAGGPGELFF
TGCAGCGTGCAACGACTAGCGGGAGGTCCCGGGGAGCTGTTTTTT
>TRBV28|TRBJ1-4|-|-
CASRDSSSHEKLFF
TGTGCCAGCAGAGACAGCTCAAGTCATGAAAAACTGTTTTTT
>TRBV4-1|TRBJ2-5|-|TRBD2
CASSLGLSEETQYF
TGCGCCAGCAGCCTGGGACTATCGGAAGAGACCCAGTACTTC
>TRBV14|TRBJ2-2|-|-
CASSLLTPGYTGELFF
TGTGCCAGCAGCCTCCTAACTCCAGGGTACACCGGGGAGCTGTTTTTT
>TRBV21-1|TRBJ2-7|-|-
CASSMGTVAEEQYF
TGTGCCAGCAGCATGGGGACAGTGGCGGAAGAGCAGTACTTC
>TRBV15|TRBJ2-2|-|TRBD1
CATSRRPGGEGGELFF
TGTGCCACCAGCAGACGGCCAGGGGGCGAGGGCGGGGAGCTGTTTTTT
>TRBV6-1|TRBJ1-3|-|-
CASSERLDVSGNTIYF
TGTGCCAGCAGTGAACGACTAGACGTCTCTGGAAACACCATATATTTT
>TRBV10-3|TRBJ2-1|-|TRBD1
CAISGDREDEQFF
TGTGCCATCAGTGGGGACAGGGAGGATGAGCAGTTCTTC
>TRBV5-1|TRBJ2-7|-|TRBD2
CASSFSAGGPSYEQYF
TGCGCCAGCAGCTTTAGTGCGGGAGGGCCGTCCTACGAGCAGTACTTC
>TRBV10-3|TRBJ2-1|-|TRBD2
CAISESILLAGGPNEQFF
TGTGCCATCAGTGAGTCGATTTTACTAGCGGGAGGGCCGAATGAGCAGTTCTTC
>TRBV25-1|TRBJ1-2|-|-
CASSETGGYTF
TGTGCCAGCAGTGAAACCGGTGGCTACACCTTC
>TRBV7-9|TRBJ2-3|many|TRBD2
CASSLARGLADLSTDTQYF
TGTGCCAGCAGCTTAGCTCGGGGACTAGCGGATTTAAGCACAGATACGCAGTATTTT
>TRBV19|TRBJ1-2|-|-
CASRRQVANYGYTF
TGTGCCAGTAGAAGACAGGTGGCTAACTATGGCTACACCTTC
>TRBV11-1|TRBJ2-3|-|TRBD2
CASSGEREIETDTQYF
TGTGCCAGCAGCGGAGAGCGGGAGATTGAGACAGATACGCAGTATTTT
>TRBV14|TRBJ1-4|many|TRBD1
CASSQDTGENEKLFF
TGTGCCAGCAGCCAAGATACAGGGGAGAATGAAAAACTGTTTTTT
>TRBV5-1|TRBJ1-4|-|-
CASSQKTGFNEKLFF
TGCGCCAGCAGCCAAAAGACAGGATTTAATGAAAAACTGTTTTTT
>TRBV12-3/TRBV12-4|TRBJ2-7|few|-
CASSLGTGAKYF
TGTGCCAGCAGTTTAGGTACGGGAGCCAAGTACTTC
>TRBV19|TRBJ1-4|-|TRBD1
CASSRQGSEKLFF
TGTGCCAGTAGCCGACAGGGTTCGGAAAAACTGTTTTTT
>TRBV11-2|TRBJ1-1|-|TRBD1
CASSPDRARTEAFF
TGTGCCAGCAGCCCGGACAGGGCAAGGACTGAAGCTTTCTTT
>TRBV15|TRBJ1-1|-|-
CATSPREGANTEAFF
TGTGCCACCAGCCCAAGGGAGGGAGCGAACACTGAAGCTTTCTTT
>TRBV9|TRBJ2-2|-|-
CASSTQGSGELFF
TGTGCCAGCAGCACCCAGGGTTCCGGGGAGCTGTTTTTT
>TRBV5-4|TRBJ2-1|-|TRBD2
CASSLVSGDEQFF
TGTGCCAGCAGCTTGGTCAGCGGGGATGAGCAGTTCTTC
>TRBV27|TRBJ1-5|-|-
CASSFWGVDQPQHF
TGTGCCAGCAGTTTCTGGGGAGTAGATCAGCCCCAGCATTTT
>TRBV10-2|TRBJ2-2|-|TRBD2
CASRSVGGRAGELFF
TGCGCCAGCAGGTCTGTCGGCGGGAGGGCCGGGGAGCTGTTTTTT
>TRBV7-9|TRBJ1-5|-|TRBD1
CASSLGPGGPNQPQHF
TGTGCCAGCAGCTTAGGTCCAGGGGGCCCTAATCAGCCCCAGCATTTT
>TRBV5-1|TRBJ2-3|-|TRBD1
CASSLAGQEADTQYF
TGCGCCAGCAGCTTGGCGGGACAGGAGGCAGATACGCAGTATTTT
>TRBV7-9|TRBJ1-1|-|-
CASSLIGDTEAFF
TGTGCCAGCAGCTTAATCGGGGATACTGAAGCTTTCTTT
>TRBV9|TRBJ2-7|-|TRBD1
CASSVGTGVVYEQYF
TGTGCCAGCAGCGTAGGGACAGGGGTAGTCTACGAGCAGTACTTC
>TRBV2|TRBJ1-5|-|TRBD1
CASSGTGESQPQHF
TGTGCCAGCAGCGGGACAGGCGAAAGTCAGCCCCAGCATTTT
>TRBV12-1|TRBJ1-5|-|-
CASSSDRGHQPQHF
TGTGCCAGCAGCTCAGACAGGGGCCATCAGCCCCAGCATTTT
>TRBV6-5|TRBJ1-2|-|-
CATQRTDNYGYTF
TGTGCCACCCAGAGGACTGATAACTATGGCTACACCTTC
>TRBV19|TRBJ2-7|-|-
CASSVGGLSREQYF
TGTGCCAGTAGTGTTGGGGGCCTCAGTCGAGAGCAGTACTTC
>TRBV6-5|TRBJ2-2|-|-
CALRDTNTGELFF
TGTGCCCTTCGGGACACTAACACCGGGGAGCTGTTTTTT
>TRBV5-1|TRBJ1-5|-|-
CASSLGGGGVDQPQHF
TGCGCCAGCAGCTTGGGTGGCGGGGGCGTTGATCAGCCCCAGCATTTT
>TRBV3-1/TRBV3-2|TRBJ2-3|-|-
CASSQDPGSTDTQYF
TGTGCCAGCAGCCAAGATCCGGGGAGCACAGATACGCAGTATTTT
>TRBV6-5|TRBJ2-2|once|TRBD2
CASRYRDYQTGELFF
TGTGCCAGCAGATACCGGGACTACCAAACCGGGGAGCTGTTTTTT
>TRBV4-1|TRBJ2-1|few|TRBD2
CASSQEPEAGLGHHEQFF
TGCGCCAGCAGCCAAGAACCAGAAGCGGGACTAGGGCATCATGAGCAGTTCTTC
>TRBV4-1|TRBJ2-7|-|-
CASSQDLAEIYEQYF
TGCGCCAGCAGCCAAGATTTAGCGGAAATATACGAGCAGTACTTC
>TRBV11-3|TRBJ2-5|-|-
CASSLGSRQETQYF
TGTGCCAGCAGCTTAGGATCTAGGCAAGAGACCCAGTACTTC
>TRBV5-1|TRBJ1-2|-|TRBD1
CASSLAGGQGAFGYTF
TGCGCCAGCAGCTTGGCCGGCGGACAGGGGGCCTTTGGCTACACCTTC
>TRBV11-3|TRBJ2-1|-|-
CASSLAGIPRIEQFF
TGTGCCAGCAGCTTAGCCGGGATCCCCCGAATCGAGCAGTTCTTC
>TRBV10-1|TRBJ2-5|-|-
CASSESPGELETQYF
TGCGCCAGCAGTGAGTCCCCGGGGGAACTGGAGACCCAGTACTTC
>TRBV5-6|TRBJ2-6|-|-
CASSRDSSGANVLTF
TGTGCCAGCAGTCGTGACAGCTCTGGGGCCAACGTCCTGACTTTC
>TRBV11-2|TRBJ2-7|-|TRBD2
CASSLGLAGAYEQYF
TGTGCCAGCAGCCTGGGACTAGCGGGAGCCTACGAGCAGTACTTC
>TRBV5-5|TRBJ1-2|-|TRBD1
CASSLETGTYGYTF
TGTGCCAGCAGCTTGGAGACAGGGACCTATGGCTACACCTTC
>TRBV4-2|TRBJ2-2|-|-
CASSPGSIDTGELFF
TGTGCCAGCAGCCCGGGTAGTATTGACACCGGGGAGCTGTTTTTT
>TRBV13|TRBJ2-3|-|TRBD1
CASSFNPGQGAIDTQYF
TGTGCCAGCAGCTTCAACCCGGGACAGGGGGCGATAGATACGCAGTATTTT
>TRBV2|TRBJ2-3|-|-
CASSVLEAGGSTDTQYF
TGTGCCAGCAGTGTATTGGAGGCTGGCGGAAGCACAGATACGCAGTATTTT
>TRBV19|TRBJ2-1|-|-
CASTQYGQDNEQFF
TGTGCCAGTACCCAGTATGGTCAGGACAATGAGCAGTTCTTC
>TRBV23-1|TRBJ2-5|-|TRBD1
CASRQGVPETQYF
TGCGCCAGCAGACAGGGGGTCCCAGAGACCCAGTACTTC
>TRBV19|TRBJ2-7|-|TRBD2
CASSISGLAGVKVYEQYF
TGTGCCAGTAGTATCTCCGGACTAGCGGGAGTTAAGGTCTACGAGCAGTACTTC
>TRBV5-1|TRBJ1-2|-|-
CASSRDTHGYTF
TGCGCCAGCAGCCGGGACACCCATGGCTACACCTTC